This is a list of T cell receptor beta chains from one sample in a study of T cells after posttransplantation cyclophosphamide. The method was immunoSEQ multiplex PCR; TCRdb's version includes in-frame clones alone and lacks a portion of them. Among 4,100 or so clones, about 80% were seen once, and the ten largest hold 15% to 20%. The source was PBMCs, collected 86 days after allogeneic stem cell transplant with posttransplant cyclophosphamide. The receptors originated from a male patient aged 50 to 59 who received an allogeneic stem cell transplant from an unrelated donor, was CMV-positive, and had acute GVHD only. Some T cells may be provided by the graft donor. The CDR3 runs from the conserved cysteine through the conserved F or W. The order of the fields is V gene, clone size, D gene, J gene, CDR3 protein, CDR3 DNA. The D gene is left open where the match is weak. Rows may omit the clone size; those that give it use once, few, many or a size class.

TRBV19	-	TRBD1	TRBJ2-7	CASSPGQSYEQYF	TGTGCCAGTAGTCCGGGACAGAGCTACGAGCAGTACTTC
TRBV2	-	-	TRBJ2-2	CASGQGPITGELFF	TGTGCCAGCGGGCAGGGTCCTATCACCGGGGAGCTGTTTTTT
TRBV19	-	TRBD2	TRBJ2-1	CASKETSGFHEQFF	TGTGCCAGTAAGGAGACTAGCGGGTTCCATGAGCAGTTCTTC
TRBV28	-	TRBD1	TRBJ2-7	CATEPGQGTYEQYF	TGTGCCACCGAACCGGGACAGGGAACCTACGAGCAGTACTTC
TRBV10-2	-	-	TRBJ2-1	CASSLAGYNEQFF	TGCGCCAGCAGTTTGGCGGGGTACAATGAGCAGTTCTTC
TRBV20-1	once	-	TRBJ1-1	CSPYRDEAFF	TGCAGCCCTTACAGGGATGAAGCTTTCTTT
TRBV19	-	-	TRBJ1-2	CASKGVGQGSHGYTF	TGTGCCAGTAAGGGTGTTGGGCAGGGCAGCCATGGCTACACCTTC
TRBV6-5	-	TRBD1	TRBJ2-7	CASSSAGTGAYEQYF	TGTGCCAGCAGTTCCGCCGGGACAGGGGCCTACGAGCAGTACTTC
TRBV7-8	-	TRBD1	TRBJ2-7	CASSRGTGTSYEQYF	TGTGCCAGCAGCCGTGGGACAGGGACTTCCTACGAGCAGTACTTC
TRBV9	-	-	TRBJ2-2	CASSARPGQAITGELFF	TGTGCCAGCAGCGCCAGGCCGGGACAAGCCATCACCGGGGAGCTGTTTTTT
TRBV27	few	TRBD2	TRBJ2-1	CASSHTSGALYNEQFF	TGTGCCAGCAGTCATACTAGCGGGGCTCTCTACAATGAGCAGTTCTTC
TRBV2	-	TRBD2	TRBJ2-7	CASTPIGGRYEQYF	TGTGCCAGCACCCCGATCGGGGGGAGGTACGAGCAGTACTTC
TRBV19	-	-	TRBJ1-1	CASSIGLSTEAFF	TGTGCCAGTAGTATAGGCCTGAGCACTGAAGCTTTCTTT
TRBV27	-	TRBD1	TRBJ2-1	CASSFTGDPHEQFF	TGTGCCAGCAGTTTCACAGGGGATCCCCATGAGCAGTTCTTC
TRBV6-6	-	TRBD1	TRBJ1-2	CASSGGQANFNYGYTF	TGTGCCAGCAGTGGGGGACAGGCAAACTTTAACTATGGCTACACCTTC
TRBV11-2	-	TRBD2	TRBJ2-5	CASSLVLAGETQYF	TGTGCCAGCAGCTTAGTACTAGCGGGAGAGACCCAGTACTTC
TRBV2	-	-	TRBJ2-7	CASTGEYEQYF	TGTGCCAGCACCGGAGAATACGAGCAGTACTTC
TRBV9	-	-	TRBJ2-1	CASSVEAGNNEQFF	TGTGCCAGCAGCGTAGAAGCAGGGAATAATGAGCAGTTCTTC
TRBV4-1	-	-	TRBJ1-4	CASSVRQAEKLFF	TGCGCCAGCAGCGTCAGACAGGCGGAAAAACTGTTTTTT
TRBV7-6	-	-	TRBJ2-3	CASSLEATTTDTQYF	TGTGCCAGCAGCTTAGAGGCTACTACCACAGATACGCAGTATTTT
TRBV7-9	-	-	TRBJ2-7	CASSLGWGGKNEQYF	TGTGCCAGCAGCTTAGGGTGGGGGGGCAAAAACGAGCAGTACTTC
TRBV4-1	-	-	TRBJ1-4	CASSPPRPVEKLFF	TGCGCCAGCAGCCCCCCGAGGCCAGTTGAAAAACTGTTTTTT